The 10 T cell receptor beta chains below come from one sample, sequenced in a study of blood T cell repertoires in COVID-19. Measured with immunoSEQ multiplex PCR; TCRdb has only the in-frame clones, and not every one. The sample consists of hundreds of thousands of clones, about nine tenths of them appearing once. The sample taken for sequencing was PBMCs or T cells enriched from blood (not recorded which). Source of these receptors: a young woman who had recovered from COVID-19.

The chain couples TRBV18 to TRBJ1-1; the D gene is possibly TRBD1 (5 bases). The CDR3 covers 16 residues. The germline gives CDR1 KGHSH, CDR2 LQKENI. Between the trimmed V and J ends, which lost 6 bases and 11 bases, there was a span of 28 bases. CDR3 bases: TGTGCCAGCTCTTCGACCTCGGGGGGACCTGGTAATACGGCTTTCTTT. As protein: CASSSTSGGPGNTAFF. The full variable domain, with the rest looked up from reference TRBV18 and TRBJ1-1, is NAGVMQNPRHLVRRRGQEARLRCSPMKGHSHVYWYRQLPEEGLKFMVYLQKENIIDESGMPKERFSAEFPKEGPSILRIQQVVRGDSAAYFCASSSTSGGPGNTAFFGQGTRLTVV.

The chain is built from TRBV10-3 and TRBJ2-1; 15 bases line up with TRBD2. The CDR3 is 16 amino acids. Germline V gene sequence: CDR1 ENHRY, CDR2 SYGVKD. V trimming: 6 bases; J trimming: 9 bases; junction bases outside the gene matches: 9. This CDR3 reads CAISGGTSGGQGEQFF. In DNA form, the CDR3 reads TGTGCCATCAGCGGCGGGACTAGCGGGGGGCAAGGTGAGCAGTTCTTC.

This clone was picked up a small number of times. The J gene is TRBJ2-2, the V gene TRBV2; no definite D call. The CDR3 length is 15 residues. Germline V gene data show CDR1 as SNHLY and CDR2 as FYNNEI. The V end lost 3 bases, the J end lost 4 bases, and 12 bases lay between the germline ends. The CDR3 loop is CASSDGSYFTGELFF. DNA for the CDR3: TGTGCCAGCAGTGATGGTAGTTACTTCACCGGGGAGCTGTTTTTT. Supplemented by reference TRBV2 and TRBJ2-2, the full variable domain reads EPEVTQTPSHQVTQMGQEVILRCVPISNHLYFYWYRQILGQKVEFLVSFYNNEISEKSEIFDDQFSVERPDGSNFTLKIRSTKLEDSAMYFCASSDGSYFTGELFFGEGSRLTVL.

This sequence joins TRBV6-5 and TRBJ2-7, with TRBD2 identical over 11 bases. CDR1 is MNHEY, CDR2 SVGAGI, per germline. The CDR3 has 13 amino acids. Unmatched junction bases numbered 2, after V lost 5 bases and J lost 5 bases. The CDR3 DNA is TGTGCCAGCAGTACACTAGCGGGGGACGAGCAGTACTTC. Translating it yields CASSTLAGDEQYF.

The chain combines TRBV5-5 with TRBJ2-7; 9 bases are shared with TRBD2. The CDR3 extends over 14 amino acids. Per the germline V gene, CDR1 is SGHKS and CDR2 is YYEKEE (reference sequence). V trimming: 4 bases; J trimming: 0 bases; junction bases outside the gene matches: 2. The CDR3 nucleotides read TGTGCCAGCAGCGGGACTAGCAGCTCCTACGAGCAGTACTTC. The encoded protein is CASSGTSSSYEQYF.

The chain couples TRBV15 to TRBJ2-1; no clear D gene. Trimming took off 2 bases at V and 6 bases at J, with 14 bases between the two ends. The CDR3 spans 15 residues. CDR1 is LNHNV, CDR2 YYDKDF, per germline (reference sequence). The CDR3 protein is CATSRKKLTPNEQFF. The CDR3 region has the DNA TGTGCCACCAGCAGAAAAAAACTAACCCCCAATGAGCAGTTCTTC.

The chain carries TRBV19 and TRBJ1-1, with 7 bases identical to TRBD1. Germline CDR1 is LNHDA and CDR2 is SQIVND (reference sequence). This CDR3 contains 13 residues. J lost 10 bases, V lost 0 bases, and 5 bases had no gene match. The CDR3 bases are TGTGCCAGTAGTATAGAAAGGGGGCCTGTAGCTTTCTTT. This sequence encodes CASSIERGPVAFF.

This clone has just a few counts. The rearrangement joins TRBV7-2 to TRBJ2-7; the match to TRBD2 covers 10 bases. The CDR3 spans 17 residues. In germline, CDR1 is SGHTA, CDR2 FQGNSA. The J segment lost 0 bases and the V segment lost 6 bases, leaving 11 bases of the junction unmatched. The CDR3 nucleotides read TGTGCCAGCAGTCTAGGGCTAGCGGGGGCCCACTCCTACGAGCAGTACTTC. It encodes CASSLGLAGAHSYEQYF.

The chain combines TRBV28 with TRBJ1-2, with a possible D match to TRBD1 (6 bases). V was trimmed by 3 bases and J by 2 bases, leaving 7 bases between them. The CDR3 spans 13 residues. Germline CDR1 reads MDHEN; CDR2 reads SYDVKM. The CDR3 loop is CASSLGQNYGYTF. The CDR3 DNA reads TGTGCCAGCAGTTTGGGACAAAACTATGGCTACACCTTC.

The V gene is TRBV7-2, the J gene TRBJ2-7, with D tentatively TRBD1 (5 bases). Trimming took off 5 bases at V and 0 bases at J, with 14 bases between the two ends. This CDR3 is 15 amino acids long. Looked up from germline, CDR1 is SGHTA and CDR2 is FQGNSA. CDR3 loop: CASSLRVTVSYEQYF. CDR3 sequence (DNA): TGTGCCAGCAGCCTACGAGTGACAGTCTCCTACGAGCAGTACTTC.